Listed below are T cell receptor beta chains from one sample, sequenced in a study of T cells after yellow fever vaccination. TCRdb reprocessed the 5' RACE reads with MiXCR, giving one entry per CDR3 protein. The sample lists around 350,000 distinct CDR3 sequences, roughly 6.1% occurring once. Sequences were derived from PBMCs, sampled 5 days after the yellow fever booster vaccination. These receptors were collected from a man younger than 40 who received the YFV17D yellow fever vaccine. Each CDR3 is given with its conserved first and last residue. The D gene is left open where the match is weak. Where a row states a size, it is once, few, many or the class of an expanded clone; other rows omit it.

d_gene	abundance	v_gene	j_gene	CDR3aa	CDR3nt
-	many	TRBV5-1	TRBJ2-3	CASSLDTREDTQYF	TGCGCCAGCAGCTTGGATACGCGGGAAGATACGCAGTATTTT
TRBD1	many	TRBV19	TRBJ2-1	CASSRQGREQFF	TGTGCCAGTAGTAGACAGGGTAGGGAGCAGTTCTTC
-	many	TRBV4-2	TRBJ2-2	CASSQVSELGGELFF	TGTGCCAGCAGCCAAGTCTCCGAACTCGGTGGGGAGCTGTTTTTT
-	many	TRBV7-2	TRBJ2-7	CASSLSAYEQYF	TGTGCCAGCAGCTTATCAGCCTACGAGCAGTACTTC
TRBD1	many	TRBV7-2	TRBJ2-7	CASSLDRGPYEQYF	TGCGCCAGCAGCTTGGACAGGGGGCCCTACGAGCAGTACTTC
-	-	TRBV20-1	TRBJ2-3	CSAGYTAVISTDTQYF	TGCAGTGCGGGTTATACAGCGGTTATTAGCACAGATACGCAGTATTTT
-	many	TRBV15	TRBJ1-4	CATSRAPSEKLFF	TGTGCCACCAGCAGAGCACCGTCTGAAAAACTGTTTTTT
-	once	TRBV7-8	TRBJ1-1	CASSLVGVHTEAFF	TGTGCCAGCAGCTTAGTCGGGGTTCACACTGAAGCTTTCTTT
TRBD1	few	TRBV7-6	TRBJ2-7	CASSPRDRSQQYF	TGTGCCAGCAGCCCTCGGGACAGGTCGCAGCAGTACTTC
TRBD1	many	TRBV10-3	TRBJ2-7	CAIRTAGTGLTYEQYF	TGTGCCATCAGAACCGCCGGGACAGGGTTAACCTACGAGCAGTACTTC
-	-	TRBV5-4	TRBJ2-5	CASSLPTNQETQYF	TGTGCCAGCAGCTTGCCTACAAATCAAGAGACCCAGTACTTC
-	-	TRBV27	TRBJ2-2	CASSLDPLLGTGELFF	TGTGCCAGCAGTTTGGACCCCTTGTTGGGAACCGGGGAGCTGTTTTTT
TRBD2	many	TRBV18	TRBJ2-3	CASSLRTRSDTQYF	TGTGCCAGCTCACTCCGGACTAGATCAGATACGCAGTATTTT
-	few	TRBV7-6	TRBJ2-3	CASSFMQGLKTDTQYF	TGTGCCAGCAGCTTTATGCAGGGATTGAAGACAGATACGCAGTATTTT
-	-	TRBV5-8	TRBJ2-1	CARGPGIMCCYNEQFF	TGTGCCAGGGGCCCTGGGATTATGTGCTGCTACAATGAGCAGTTCTTC
-	many	TRBV6-1	TRBJ2-7	CASSPDESYEQYF	TGTGCCAGCAGCCCGGACGAGAGCTACGAGCAGTACTTC
-	-	TRBV10-3	TRBJ2-7	CTTRGAGGYAQYF	TGTACCACCCGGGGGGCCGGTGGGTATGCGCAGTACTTC
-	few	TRBV5-4	TRBJ2-1	CASTSGTYNEQFF	TGTGCCAGCACGAGCGGTACCTACAATGAGCAGTTCTTC
TRBD2	-	TRBV19	TRBJ2-3	CATSPSGRNTDTQYF	TGTGCCACCTCTCCTAGCGGGCGAAACACAGATACGCAGTATTTT
TRBD2	many	TRBV5-1	TRBJ2-1	CASSPAGTSAHNEQFF	TGCGCCAGCAGCCCGGCCGGGACTAGCGCCCATAATGAGCAGTTCTTC
-	many	TRBV20-1	TRBJ1-1	CSASGRVNTEAFF	TGCAGTGCTAGTGGGAGAGTGAACACTGAAGCTTTCTTT
-	-	TRBV6-4	TRBJ2-1	CASSDSKGGLPFF	TGTGCCAGCAGTGACTCGAAAGGGGGTTTGCCGTTCTTC
-	few	TRBV12-3/TRBV12-4	TRBJ2-7	CASSLVSGSGSRVEQYF	TGTGCCAGCAGTTTAGTTTCAGGGTCTGGGTCTCGGGTCGAGCAGTACTTC
-	few	TRBV29-1	TRBJ1-4	CIGGGGTNEKLFF	TGCATCGGCGGGGGGGGAACTAATGAAAAACTGTTTTTT
-	few	TRBV10-3	TRBJ1-4	CAISESMVNEKLFF	TGTGCCATCAGTGAGTCTATGGTGAACGAAAAACTGTTTTTT
TRBD2	few	TRBV28	TRBJ2-2	CASSWGGSAGELFF	TGTGCCAGCAGCTGGGGAGGGTCGGCCGGGGAGCTGTTTTTT